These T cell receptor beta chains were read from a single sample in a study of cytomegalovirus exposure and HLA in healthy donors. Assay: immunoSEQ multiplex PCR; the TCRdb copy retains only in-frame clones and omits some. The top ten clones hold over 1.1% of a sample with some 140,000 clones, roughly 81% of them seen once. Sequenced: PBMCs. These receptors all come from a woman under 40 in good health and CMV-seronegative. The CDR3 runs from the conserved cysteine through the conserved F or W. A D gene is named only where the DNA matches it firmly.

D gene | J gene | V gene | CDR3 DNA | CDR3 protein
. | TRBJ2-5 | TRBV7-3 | TGTGCCAGCAGCTTAACGGGGTCAGGGGAAGGGGAGACCCAGTACTTC | CASSLTGSGEGETQYF
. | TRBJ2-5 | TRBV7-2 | TGTGCCAGCAGCGACTTCGGGACTCCAGTCAGAGAGACCCAGTACTTC | CASSDFGTPVRETQYF
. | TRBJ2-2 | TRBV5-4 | TGTGCCAGCCGGGAGTCTATCACCGGGGAGCTGTTTTTT | CASRESITGELFF
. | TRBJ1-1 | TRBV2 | TGTGCCAGCAGTGTCGGGGGGCGAGGAACTGAAGCTTTCTTT | CASSVGGRGTEAFF
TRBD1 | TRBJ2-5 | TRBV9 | TGTGCCAGCAGCGAGGGGGACAGTGGGGCAGAGACCCAGTACTTC | CASSEGDSGAETQYF
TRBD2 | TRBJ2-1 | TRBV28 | TGTGCCAGCAGCCAAACGGGGGGAGAGCAGTTCTTC | CASSQTGGEQFF
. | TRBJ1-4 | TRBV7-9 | TGTGCCAGCAGTCCTCCTCCAACTAATGAAAAACTGTTTTTT | CASSPPPTNEKLFF
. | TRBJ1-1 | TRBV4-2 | TGTGCCAGCAGCCAACCAGGACTCCTGAACACTGAAGCTTTCTTT | CASSQPGLLNTEAFF
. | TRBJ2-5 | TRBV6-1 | TGTGCTGCCGGGGGTGAGGAGACCCAGTACTTC | CAAGGEETQYF
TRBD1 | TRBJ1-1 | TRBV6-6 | TGTGCCAGCAGTTACTCGACAGGGGGTCGGACTGAAGCTTTCTTT | CASSYSTGGRTEAFF
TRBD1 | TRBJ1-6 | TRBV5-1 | TGCGCCAGCAGCCTTTCTGGACAGGTACGAAATTCACCCCTCCACTTT | CASSLSGQVRNSPLHF
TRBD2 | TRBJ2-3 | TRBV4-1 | TGCGCCAGCAGCCCATGGACTAGCGGGAGCACAGATACGCAGTATTTT | CASSPWTSGSTDTQYF
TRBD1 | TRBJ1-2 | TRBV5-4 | TGTGCCAGCAGCCTCCCCGGGACAGAGACGAACTATGGCTACACCTTC | CASSLPGTETNYGYTF
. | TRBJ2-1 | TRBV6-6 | TGTGCCAGCAGCCGGGGAGACAATGAGCAGTTCTTC | CASSRGDNEQFF
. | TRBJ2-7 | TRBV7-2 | TGTGCCAGCAGCTTAGGTTTGGACAAGACCTACGAGCAGTACTTC | CASSLGLDKTYEQYF